This T cell receptor beta chain comes out of a study of blood T cells in healthy people across ages. Across the study: Capturing about one barcoded beta molecule per two T cells was achieved by template switching.

Study results and limitations: Across the age range, TCR beta diversity per million T cells fell in a roughly linear way.

Using a J-beta primer mix together with a sample-barcoded 5' primer, a second PCR was run for roughly 6 to 12 cycles. TCRdb redid the calling of the 5' RACE reads with MiXCR, one entry per CDR3 protein. The table records 600,000 or so distinct CDR3 sequences, about 30% of them present only once. Germline-derived CDR1 and CDR2 are SGHRS and YFSETQ. The V end lost 9 bases, the J end lost 4 bases, and 25 bases lay between the germline ends. The CDR3 runs 16 residues. The authors isolated at least 6.5 million PBMCs per sample. As regards this clonotype: Its antigen is unidentified.

The specimen was blood. The chain links TRBV5-1 to TRBJ1-1; a possible D gene is TRBD1 (6 bases). The TCR originated in a woman of 80 years or more in good health. The CDR3 nucleotides read TGCGCCAACCGTCCCGAGGGGGGGTCCAGGGGCACTGAAGCTTTCTTT. This translates into CANRPEGGSRGTEAFF.